Below, 5 T cell receptor beta chains from the same sample are listed, as sequenced in a study of regulatory T cells in long-lasting Graves disease. Noted time point: persistent/refractory GD, antithyroid drugs over 5 years with positive TRAb. Preparation of the TCR library used RNA extracted from PBMCs. Construction of the TCR beta libraries employed iRepertoire HTBI primers in conjunction with Arm-PCR of CDR3 regions. TCRdb recomputed calls from the multiplex PCR reads with MiXCR, one row per CDR3 protein. The data contain roughly 450,000 distinct CDR3 sequences, around 21% of them singletons. Material: peripheral blood mononuclear cells (PBMCs), obtained when the disease was refractory, from a patient treated with antithyroid drugs. Every receptor here comes from a female donor with Graves disease.

V usage is TRBV18 and J usage is TRBJ1-6; 7 bases map to TRBD1. Germline V lookup: CDR1 KGHSH, CDR2 LQKENI. The CDR3 is made up of 15 amino acids. The V gene end was trimmed by 3 bases and the J gene end by 9 bases; junction bases not matched to a gene: 8. The CDR3 DNA is TGTGCCAGCTCACCGCGGGACAGCAAAATTTCACCCCTCCACTTT. Translation: CASSPRDSKISPLHF.

This clonotype was observed at least ten times. The rearrangement joins TRBV28 to TRBJ2-7; 11 nucleotides match TRBD2. CDR3 length: 15 amino acids. The germline gives CDR1 MDHEN, CDR2 SYDVKM. With V trimmed by 5 bases and J by 7 bases, 10 bases remained unmatched. CDR3 region: CASSPRLAGPSEQYF. Here the CDR3 DNA reads TGTGCCAGCAGTCCCCGACTAGCGGGACCATCAGAGCAGTACTTC. Full variable domain (outside the CDR3, taken from reference TRBV28 and TRBJ2-7): DVKVTQSSRYLVKRTGEKVFLECVQDMDHENMFWYRQDPGLGLRLIYFSYDVKMKEKGDIPEGYSVSREKKERFSLILESASTNQTSMYLCASSPRLAGPSEQYFGPGTRLTVT.

The chain is built from TRBV30 and TRBJ2-7; 8 nucleotides agree with TRBD2. Germline trimming cut 6 bases from V and 2 bases from J; bases unmatched to any gene: 3. The CDR3 contains 12 residues. Germline assignment: CDR1 GTSNPN and CDR2 SVGIG (reference sequence). The CDR3 DNA reads TGTGCCTGCCAGCGGGGGACCTACGAGCAGTACTTC. Amino acid sequence: CACQRGTYEQYF.

This clonotype appeared many times. The chain carries TRBV29-1 and TRBJ2-7, with 9 nucleotides matching TRBD2. V was clipped by 4 bases and J by 0 bases; unmatched bases: 1. Germline V lookup: CDR1 SQVTM, CDR2 ANQGSEA. The CDR3 covers 13 residues. The CDR3 coding sequence is TGCAGCGTTGTTAGCGGGAGCTCCTACGAGCAGTACTTC. It is translated as CSVVSGSSYEQYF.

This clonotype was observed at least ten times. The gene calls are TRBV6-1 and TRBJ1-1; 8 nucleotides align to TRBD1. The germline gives CDR1 MNHNS, CDR2 SASEGT. The CDR3 is 13 residues long. V was clipped by 6 bases and J by 4 bases; unmatched bases: 4. The CDR3: CASRDTGGTEAFF. The DNA of the CDR3 is TGTGCCAGCAGGGACACAGGGGGCACTGAAGCTTTCTTT.